This T cell receptor (beta chain) was sequenced for a study of PD-L1 blockade in urothelial cancer. Measured with immunoSEQ multiplex PCR; TCRdb has only the in-frame clones, and not every one. The table has fewer than 90,000 clones, around 90% seen once; the top ten hold more than 0.85%. As to time point: peripheral blood 6 weeks after treatment start. This clonotype was sampled from a woman older than 75 with urothelial cancer. This specimen consisted of PBMCs, obtained around atezolizumab (anti-PD-L1) treatment.

The CDR3 reads CASSPLSGLAGTGELFF. As DNA, the CDR3 is TGTGCCAGCAGCCCCCTCTCGGGACTAGCGGGCACCGGGGAGCTGTTTTTT. The V call is TRBV11-2, the J call TRBJ2-2, with 12 bases fitting TRBD2. Germline V gene lookup returns CDR1 SGHAT and CDR2 FQNNGV. The CDR3 is 17 amino acids. V shed 5 bases, J shed 4 bases, and the junction held 8 bases outside the gene matches.